The present T cell receptor (beta chain) was sequenced within a study of shared clonotypes between healthy human individuals. Genomic DNA (from each subset) was split evenly across several immunoSEQ plates. The protocol was immunoSEQ multiplex PCR, while the TCRdb copy is restricted to in-frame clones and leaves out a portion. Here the sample spans 2 million or so clones, about 95% being singletons. Sequencing was performed on naive CD4+ T cells sorted from blood. Subset given: CD45RA+ positively selected. The sequence came from a man aged 18 to 30 in good health.

CDR3 loop: CASSLSRDRGRYGYTF. The DNA of the CDR3 is TGTGCCAGCAGCTTAAGCAGGGACAGGGGGCGATATGGCTACACCTTC. The chain uses TRBV7-9 and TRBJ1-2, with 12 bases lining up with TRBD1. V lost 2 bases and J lost 5; bases outside the gene matches: 6. Per the germline V gene, CDR1 is SEHNR and CDR2 is FQNEAQ (reference sequence). The CDR3 sequence is 16 residues long.